Following are 5 T cell receptor beta chains from one sample sequenced in a study of cytomegalovirus exposure and HLA in healthy donors. Researchers ran the PCR with 60 Vbeta and 13 Jbeta primers. Clones were sequenced by immunoSEQ multiplex PCR, and TCRdb holds only the in-frame ones, with some missing. The sample records under 110,000 clones, about 75% being singletons. Sequencing was carried out using PBMCs. The receptor source for this set is a male donor in good health and CMV-seropositive.

This chain links TRBV4-3 with TRBJ1-2; D is possibly TRBD1 (5 bases). The V gene lost 4 bases and the J gene lost 5 bases, with 17 bases spanning the gap. The CDR3 loop spans 15 amino acids. Germline CDR1 LGHNA, CDR2 YSLEER. The CDR3 loop is CASSPRGNTGYGYTF. The CDR3 DNA sequence: TGCGCCAGCAGCCCACGGGGGAACACCGGGTATGGCTACACCTTC.

As concerns this clone: The junction departs from the called germline gene at one end, perhaps through a read error. The V call is TRBV15, the J call TRBJ1-2; 8 positions agree with TRBD1. The CDR3 has 16 amino acids. From germline, CDR1 is LNHNV and CDR2 YYDKDF (reference sequence). CDR3: CATSRGGTGQGYGYPF. CDR3 in DNA: TGTGCCACCAGCAGAGGCGGGACAGGCCAGGGGTATGGCTACCCCTTC. Looking up the rest from reference TRBV15 and TRBJ1-2 gives the full variable domain: DAMVIQNPRYQVTQFGKPVTLSCSQTLNHNVMYWYQQKSSQAPKLLFHYYDKDFNNEADTPDNFQSRRPNTSFCFLDIRSPGLGDTAMYLCATSRGGTGQGYGYPFGSGTRLTVV.

This chain connects TRBV20-1 to TRBJ1-6; 8 bases are a match to TRBD1. Germline V gives CDR1 DFQATT, CDR2 SNEGSKA (reference sequence). J gave up 16 bases and V 5 bases, and 7 bases lay outside the gene matches. There are 11 residues in the CDR3. CDR3 bases: TGCAGTGCTGATACAGGGGGTATGCTCCACTTT. Translated, it gives CSADTGGMLHF.

In its sample, this clone was seen once. The chain couples TRBV28 to TRBJ2-2; 7 nucleotides match TRBD2. The CDR3 loop spans 15 amino acids. Trimming removed 7 bases from V and 3 bases from J; junction bases left unmatched: 8. In germline, CDR1 is MDHEN, CDR2 SYDVKM. CDR3 residues: CASTSIGRYTGELFF. Here the CDR3 DNA reads TGTGCCAGCACCTCTATCGGGAGGTACACCGGGGAGCTGTTTTTT.

V gene TRBV6-6 combines with J gene TRBJ1-5; 7 positions match TRBD1. The V gene end was trimmed by 4 bases and the J gene end by 7 bases; junction bases not matched to a gene: 7. This CDR3 has 14 amino acids. Germline CDR1 reads MNHNY; CDR2 reads SVGAGI (reference sequence). Here the CDR3 reads CASSSHRGGQPQHF. The CDR3 DNA reads as TGTGCCAGCAGTTCCCACAGGGGAGGCCAGCCCCAGCATTTT.